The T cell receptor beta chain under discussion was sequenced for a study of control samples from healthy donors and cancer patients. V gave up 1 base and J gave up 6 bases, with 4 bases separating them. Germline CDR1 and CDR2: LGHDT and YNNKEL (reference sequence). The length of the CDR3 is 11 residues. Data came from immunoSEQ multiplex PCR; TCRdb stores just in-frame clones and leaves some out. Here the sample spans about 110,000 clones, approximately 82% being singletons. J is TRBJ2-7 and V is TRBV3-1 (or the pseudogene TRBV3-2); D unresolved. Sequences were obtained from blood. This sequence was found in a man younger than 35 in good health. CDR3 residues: CASSQGGEQYF. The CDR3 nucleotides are TGTGCCAGCAGCCAAGGAGGCGAGCAGTACTTC.